This is a list of T cell receptor beta chains from one sample in a study of CD8 T cells in Susac syndrome. Each CDR3 protein gets one entry after TCRdb re-called the immunoSEQ multiplex PCR reads with MiXCR. The sample shows about 52,000 distinct CDR3 sequences, roughly 93% of them seen only once. Sequenced material: CD8+ T cells from PBMCs. These receptor sequences come from a human donor with multiple sclerosis. CDR3s include the opening cysteine and the closing phenylalanine or tryptophan. A D gene is named only where the DNA matches it firmly. The listing skips clone size in some rows; elsewhere it reads once, few, many or a size class.

CDR3 protein: CAISAEYTGELFF
CDR3 DNA: TGTGCCATCAGTGCCGAGTACACCGGGGAGCTGTTTTTT
V gene: TRBV10-3
clone size: .
J gene: TRBJ2-2
D gene: .

CDR3 protein: CASTPDSYYGYTF
CDR3 DNA: TGTGCCAGCACCCCTGACAGCTACTATGGCTACACCTTC
V gene: TRBV28
clone size: .
J gene: TRBJ1-2
D gene: .

CDR3 protein: CASRPTGGFFEQYF
CDR3 DNA: TGTGCCAGCAGGCCTACAGGGGGATTTTTCGAGCAGTACTTC
V gene: TRBV12-3/TRBV12-4
clone size: .
J gene: TRBJ2-7
D gene: TRBD1

CDR3 protein: CASSRTGTGEEKLFF
CDR3 DNA: TGTGCCAGCAGCCGCACCGGGACAGGGGAGGAAAAACTGTTTTTT
V gene: TRBV7-9
clone size: once
J gene: TRBJ1-4
D gene: TRBD1

CDR3 protein: CASSLALLAGSTIGQYF
CDR3 DNA: TGCGCCAGCAGCTTGGCACTACTAGCGGGGAGCACAATTGGGCAGTATTTT
V gene: TRBV5-1
clone size: .
J gene: TRBJ2-3
D gene: TRBD2

CDR3 protein: CSVNTGHLYEQYF
CDR3 DNA: TGCAGCGTAAATACGGGACACCTCTACGAGCAGTACTTC
V gene: TRBV29-1
clone size: .
J gene: TRBJ2-7
D gene: .

CDR3 protein: CASSQDRGHNYGYTF
CDR3 DNA: TGCGCCAGCAGCCAAGACCGGGGGCACAACTATGGCTACACCTTC
V gene: TRBV4-3
clone size: .
J gene: TRBJ1-2
D gene: .

CDR3 protein: CASNTWGGDGTEAFF
CDR3 DNA: TGTGCCAGCAACACTTGGGGGGGCGATGGCACTGAAGCTTTCTTT
V gene: TRBV7-8
clone size: .
J gene: TRBJ1-1
D gene: .

CDR3 protein: CASSQDSGAGANVLTF
CDR3 DNA: TGCGCCAGCAGCCAAGATTCCGGGGCTGGGGCCAACGTCCTGACTTTC
V gene: TRBV4-3
clone size: .
J gene: TRBJ2-6
D gene: .

CDR3 protein: CASSQEVAGGRQFF
CDR3 DNA: TGTGCCAGCAGCCAAGAGGTAGCGGGGGGGCGGCAGTTCTTC
V gene: TRBV14
clone size: once
J gene: TRBJ2-1
D gene: TRBD2

CDR3 protein: CASSQGHTTSLHF
CDR3 DNA: TGTGCCAGCAGCCAAGGTCATACCACTAGCCTCCACTTT
V gene: TRBV4-2
clone size: .
J gene: TRBJ1-6
D gene: .

CDR3 protein: CASSATDAYGYTF
CDR3 DNA: TGTGCCAGCAGTGCCACCGACGCCTATGGCTACACCTTC
V gene: TRBV27
clone size: .
J gene: TRBJ1-2
D gene: .

CDR3 protein: CASSYQGINSPLHF
CDR3 DNA: TGTGCCAGCAGTTACCAGGGAATTAATTCACCCCTCCACTTT
V gene: TRBV6-5
clone size: .
J gene: TRBJ1-6
D gene: .

CDR3 protein: CASGGQGLGGEQYF
CDR3 DNA: TGTGCTAGTGGTGGACAGGGTTTAGGAGGAGAGCAGTACTTC
V gene: TRBV12-5
clone size: .
J gene: TRBJ2-7
D gene: TRBD1

CDR3 protein: CASSLMPNQPQHF
CDR3 DNA: TGTGCCAGCAGCTTAATGCCCAATCAGCCCCAGCATTTT
V gene: TRBV7-3
clone size: .
J gene: TRBJ1-5
D gene: .